This is a list of T cell receptor beta chains from one sample in a study of blood T cell repertoires in COVID-19. This table comes from immunoSEQ multiplex PCR, and its TCRdb copy is limited to in-frame clones, with some not included. Here the sample spans around 100,000 clones, approximately 84% being singletons. The sample consisted of peripheral blood. These receptors were collected from a man aged 35-49 years with acute or convalescent COVID-19. The CDR3 runs from the conserved cysteine through the conserved F or W. A D gene is named only where the DNA matches it firmly. Some rows have no size entry. The others give once, few or many, or a class for an expanded clone.

cdr3_nt,cdr3_aa,d_call,j_call,clone_size,v_call
TGTGCCAGCGGGGGGACGGGAGACTCTGGAAACACCATATATTTT,CASGGTGDSGNTIYF,.,TRBJ1-3,.,TRBV2
TGCGCCAGCAGCCCCCTAATGGCGGGGAGTACTGAAGCTTTCTTT,CASSPLMAGSTEAFF,.,TRBJ1-1,.,TRBV5-1
TGTGCCAGCAGCCGTGCGGGGGAGGCCCGATATTTACCCCTCCACTTT,CASSRAGEARYLPLHF,.,TRBJ1-6,.,TRBV9
TGTGCCAGCAGCGCCTCTCCGGGGTACTATGGCTACACCTTC,CASSASPGYYGYTF,.,TRBJ1-2,.,TRBV11-2
TGTGCCAGCAGTCGCCTGCGGCGTGGAGCTTTCTTT,CASSRLRRGAFF,.,TRBJ1-1,.,TRBV28
TGCGCCAGCAGCTTAATGTCGGGGGGGCGTCCCGGGGAGCTGTTTTTT,CASSLMSGGRPGELFF,TRBD2,TRBJ2-2,.,TRBV5-1
TGTGCCAGCAGTTTAGTCAGGCGCACTGAAGCTTTCTTT,CASSLVRRTEAFF,.,TRBJ1-1,.,TRBV12-3/TRBV12-4
TGTGCCAGTAGTGCCTTCGGACTAGCGGTGGAAGAGACCCAGTACTTC,CASSAFGLAVEETQYF,TRBD2,TRBJ2-5,.,TRBV19
TGTGCCAGCAGCGCTGGGACTAGCGGGGCGTCCATCCCAAACACCGGGGAGCTGTTTTTT,CASSAGTSGASIPNTGELFF,TRBD2,TRBJ2-2,.,TRBV6-6
TGCGCCAGCAGCCAGGACACTTTCTATGGCTACACCTTC,CASSQDTFYGYTF,.,TRBJ1-2,few,TRBV5-1
TGTGCCAGTTCGACCGGGACAGGCCTCCGGGCTGAAGCTTTCTTT,CASSTGTGLRAEAFF,TRBD1,TRBJ1-1,.,TRBV2
TGTGCCAGCACTCTCGCAGGGCGCGAGCAGTACTTC,CASTLAGREQYF,.,TRBJ2-7,.,TRBV5-6
TGTGCCAGCAGCCCCTCCGGGACAGGGGGACTTTGGGGCTACACCTTC,CASSPSGTGGLWGYTF,TRBD1,TRBJ1-2,.,TRBV3-1/TRBV3-2
TGTGCCAGTCGATATCGAGGGAATTCACCCCTCCACTTT,CASRYRGNSPLHF,.,TRBJ1-6,.,TRBV19
TGCGCCAGCAGCCAAGATTCTAGCCGGTCAAGTTATAAAGCTTTCTTT,CASSQDSSRSSYKAFF,.,TRBJ1-1,few,TRBV4-1
TGTGCCAGCAGCTTAGGGTTTGGGACTAGCGCACAAGAGACCCAGTACTTC,CASSLGFGTSAQETQYF,TRBD2,TRBJ2-5,medium-sized,TRBV7-8
TGTGCCAGCACCTTGACAGGGGCCCCGCCCTACTATGGCTACACCTTC,CASTLTGAPPYYGYTF,TRBD1,TRBJ1-2,.,TRBV28
TGTGCCAGCAGTAGCATCTCCTCCTACGAGCAGTACTTC,CASSSISSYEQYF,.,TRBJ2-7,.,TRBV6-2/TRBV6-3
TGTGCCAGCAGCCCAAGTCAGGGGGCGCAAGAGACCCAGTACTTC,CASSPSQGAQETQYF,TRBD1,TRBJ2-5,once,TRBV7-3
TGTGCCAGCAGTTTAGCCCAGGCCAATGAGCAGTTCTTC,CASSLAQANEQFF,.,TRBJ2-1,.,TRBV12-3/TRBV12-4
TGTGCCAGCGGACAAGGGGCTGGGTCCTACAATGAGCAGTTCTTC,CASGQGAGSYNEQFF,.,TRBJ2-1,.,TRBV3-1/TRBV3-2
TGTGCCAGTAGTATGGGTAGAACAGTTGGCTATGGCTACACCTTC,CASSMGRTVGYGYTF,.,TRBJ1-2,.,TRBV19
TGCGCCAGCAGCCACCTGAGGGGGGGCTCCTACAATGAGCAGTTCTTC,CASSHLRGGSYNEQFF,.,TRBJ2-1,.,TRBV5-1
TGTGCCAGCAGCCAAGCTCTAGCGGGGGCCTCCTACGAGCAGTACTTC,CASSQALAGASYEQYF,TRBD2,TRBJ2-7,.,TRBV4-2
TGTGCCAGCTCACCAACAAACTCTGGAAACACCATATATTTT,CASSPTNSGNTIYF,.,TRBJ1-3,once,TRBV18
TGTGCCAGCTCACCACTTAGGCAGGAAGGCAATGGCTACACCTTC,CASSPLRQEGNGYTF,.,TRBJ1-2,once,TRBV18
TGTGCCAGCAGCCCCGGGGGAGGGGTCACTGAAGCTTTCTTT,CASSPGGGVTEAFF,.,TRBJ1-1,.,TRBV7-2
TGTGCCTGGGGCAGGGGCTACGAGCAGTACTTC,CAWGRGYEQYF,.,TRBJ2-7,.,TRBV30
TGTGCCAGCAGCTTGACTAGCGGGAGGGGTGGTACGCAGTATTTT,CASSLTSGRGGTQYF,TRBD2,TRBJ2-3,.,TRBV7-2
TGTGCCAGCAGCTTGCTGGGGGGAAGCTCGGAGACCCAGTACTTC,CASSLLGGSSETQYF,.,TRBJ2-5,.,TRBV5-6
TGTGCCAGTAGCAGAGGAGGACAGGCCGGGGGGACCCAGTACTTC,CASSRGGQAGGTQYF,.,TRBJ2-5,.,TRBV19
TGTGCTAGCAGCTTAGGCCGGGGCTACGAGCAGTACTTC,CASSLGRGYEQYF,.,TRBJ2-7,.,TRBV7-7
TGTGCCAGCAGCAAAGATGAAGGACAGTCTAACTATGGCTACACCTTC,CASSKDEGQSNYGYTF,.,TRBJ1-2,.,TRBV21-1
TGTGCCAGTGTCAGACTAGCGGGTACCGGGGAGCTGTTTTTT,CASVRLAGTGELFF,TRBD2,TRBJ2-2,.,TRBV19
TGTGCCAGCAGCCCCTGGGCTAGCGGGACAGATACGCAGTATTTT,CASSPWASGTDTQYF,TRBD2,TRBJ2-3,.,TRBV14
TGCGCCAGCAGCGGAGAGGGAGTGGACACCGGGGAGCTGTTTTTT,CASSGEGVDTGELFF,.,TRBJ2-2,.,TRBV5-1
TGTGCCAGTAGTATAAGACGGCGGGAGGGCAATGAGCAGTTCTTC,CASSIRRREGNEQFF,TRBD2,TRBJ2-1,.,TRBV19
TGCGCCAGCAGCCTCATTCCGGGGGAGACCCAGTACTTC,CASSLIPGETQYF,.,TRBJ2-5,.,TRBV5-1
TGTGCCAGCCGTGGGGGGAGTTTATATAGCAATCAGCCCCAGCATTTT,CASRGGSLYSNQPQHF,.,TRBJ1-5,.,TRBV28
TGTGCCAGCAGCAAGGGACTAGCGGGGGGACTACAAGAGACCCAGTACTTC,CASSKGLAGGLQETQYF,TRBD2,TRBJ2-5,.,TRBV7-6
TGTGCCAGCAGTGTGGGGGCTGGTCAGCCCCAGCATTTT,CASSVGAGQPQHF,.,TRBJ1-5,.,TRBV2
TGTGCCAGCAGCAAAGAGACAGGGTTTACTGAAGCTTTCTTT,CASSKETGFTEAFF,.,TRBJ1-1,few,TRBV21-1
TGTGCCAGCAGCGGCCCTAGCGGAGGGGAGGAGACCCAGTACTTC,CASSGPSGGEETQYF,TRBD2,TRBJ2-5,.,TRBV6-4
TGTGCCAGCAGCTTATATCGGGTTAGCAATCAGCCCCAGCATTTT,CASSLYRVSNQPQHF,.,TRBJ1-5,.,TRBV7-8